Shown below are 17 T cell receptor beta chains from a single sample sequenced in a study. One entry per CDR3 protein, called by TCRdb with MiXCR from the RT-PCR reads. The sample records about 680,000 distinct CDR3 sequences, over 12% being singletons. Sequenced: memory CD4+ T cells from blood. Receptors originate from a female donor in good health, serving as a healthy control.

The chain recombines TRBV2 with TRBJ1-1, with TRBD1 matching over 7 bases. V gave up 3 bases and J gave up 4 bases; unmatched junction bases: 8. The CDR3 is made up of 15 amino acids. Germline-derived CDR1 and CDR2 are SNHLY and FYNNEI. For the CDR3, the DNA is TGTGCCAGCAGTGAGACAGGGCGGGTGAGCACTGAAGCTTTCTTT. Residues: CASSETGRVSTEAFF.

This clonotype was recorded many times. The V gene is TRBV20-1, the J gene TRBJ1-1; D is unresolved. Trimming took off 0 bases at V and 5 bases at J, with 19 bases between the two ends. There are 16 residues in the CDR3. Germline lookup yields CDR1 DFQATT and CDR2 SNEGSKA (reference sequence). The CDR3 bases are TGCAGTGCTAGAGATACCTTTCAGAAGGGTGAGACTGAAGCTTTCTTT. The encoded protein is CSARDTFQKGETEAFF.

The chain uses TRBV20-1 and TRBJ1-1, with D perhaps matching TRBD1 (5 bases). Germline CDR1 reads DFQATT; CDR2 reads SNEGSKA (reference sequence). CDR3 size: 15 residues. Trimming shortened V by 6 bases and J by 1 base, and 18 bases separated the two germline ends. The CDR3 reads CSAPTRDPGNTEAFF. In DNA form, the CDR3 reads TGCAGTGCCCCAACCCGGGACCCGGGGAACACTGAAGCTTTCTTT.

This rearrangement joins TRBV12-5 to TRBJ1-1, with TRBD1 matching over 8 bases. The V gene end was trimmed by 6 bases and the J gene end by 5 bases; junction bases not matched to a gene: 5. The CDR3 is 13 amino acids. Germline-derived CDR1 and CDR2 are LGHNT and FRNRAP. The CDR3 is CASGLQGGTEAFF. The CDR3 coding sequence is TGTGCTAGTGGGCTACAGGGGGGGACTGAAGCTTTCTTT.

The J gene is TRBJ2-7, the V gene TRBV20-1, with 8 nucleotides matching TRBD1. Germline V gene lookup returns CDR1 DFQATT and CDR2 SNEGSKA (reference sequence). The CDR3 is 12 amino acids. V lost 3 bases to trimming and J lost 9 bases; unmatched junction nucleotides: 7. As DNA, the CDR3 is TGCAGTGCTAGCCTAGGACAGGGTGCGCAGTACTTC. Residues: CSASLGQGAQYF.

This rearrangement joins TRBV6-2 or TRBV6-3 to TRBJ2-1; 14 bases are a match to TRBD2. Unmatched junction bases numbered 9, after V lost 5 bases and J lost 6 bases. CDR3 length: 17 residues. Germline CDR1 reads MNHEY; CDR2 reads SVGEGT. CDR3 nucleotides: TGTGCCAGCAGTACGGGCGGGACTAGCGGGGGTGGCAATGAGCAGTTCTTC. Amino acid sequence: CASSTGGTSGGGNEQFF.

The CDR3 is CASSRLAGLNEQFF. As DNA, the CDR3 is TGTGCCAGCAGTCGACTAGCGGGCCTCAATGAGCAGTTCTTC. The J gene is TRBJ2-1, the V gene TRBV7-2; 10 nucleotides match TRBD2. Germline loops: CDR1 SGHTA, CDR2 FQGNSA. V lost 6 bases and J lost 6; bases outside the gene matches: 5. This CDR3 spans 14 amino acids.

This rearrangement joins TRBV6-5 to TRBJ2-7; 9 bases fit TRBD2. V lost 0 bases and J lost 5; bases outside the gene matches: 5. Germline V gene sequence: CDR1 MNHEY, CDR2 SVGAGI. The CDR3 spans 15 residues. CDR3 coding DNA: TGTGCCAGCAGTTACTCCAGCGGGAGGCCCCACGAGCAGTACTTC. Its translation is CASSYSSGRPHEQYF.

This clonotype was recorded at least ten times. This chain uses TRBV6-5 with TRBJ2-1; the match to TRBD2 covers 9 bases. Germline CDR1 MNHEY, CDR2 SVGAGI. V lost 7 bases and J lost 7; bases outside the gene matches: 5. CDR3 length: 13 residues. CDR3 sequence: CASNPSGMNEQFF. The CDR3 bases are TGTGCCAGCAACCCTAGCGGGATGAATGAGCAGTTCTTC.

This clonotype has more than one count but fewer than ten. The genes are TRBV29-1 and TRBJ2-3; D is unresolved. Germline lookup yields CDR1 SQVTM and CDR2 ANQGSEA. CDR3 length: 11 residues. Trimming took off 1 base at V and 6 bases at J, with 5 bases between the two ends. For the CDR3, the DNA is TGCAGCGTTGAAGGGTATGATACGCAGTATTTT. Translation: CSVEGYDTQYF.

In nucleotides, the CDR3 is TGTGCCAGCATCCCCGGAGGAATAGCCAAAAACATTCAGTACTTC. Protein sequence: CASIPGGIAKNIQYF. The J gene is TRBJ2-4, the V gene TRBV28, with D perhaps matching TRBD2 (5 bases). Per germline, CDR1 MDHEN and CDR2 SYDVKM. This CDR3 has 15 amino acids. V lost 7 bases and J 0 bases, leaving 13 bases between the germline ends.

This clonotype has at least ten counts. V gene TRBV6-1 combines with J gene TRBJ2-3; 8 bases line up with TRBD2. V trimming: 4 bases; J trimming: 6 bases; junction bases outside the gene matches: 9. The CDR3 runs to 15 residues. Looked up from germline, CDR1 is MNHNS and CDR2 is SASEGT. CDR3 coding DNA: TGTGCCAGCAGTGTACAAGCGGGAGTCACCGATACGCAGTATTTT. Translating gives CASSVQAGVTDTQYF.

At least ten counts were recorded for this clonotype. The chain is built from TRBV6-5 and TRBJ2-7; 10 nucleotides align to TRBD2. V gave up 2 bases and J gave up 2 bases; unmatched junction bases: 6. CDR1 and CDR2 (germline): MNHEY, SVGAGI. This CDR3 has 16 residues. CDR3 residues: CASSYLDSGRPYEQYF. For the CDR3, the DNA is TGTGCCAGCAGTTACCTCGATAGCGGGAGGCCCTACGAGCAGTACTTC.

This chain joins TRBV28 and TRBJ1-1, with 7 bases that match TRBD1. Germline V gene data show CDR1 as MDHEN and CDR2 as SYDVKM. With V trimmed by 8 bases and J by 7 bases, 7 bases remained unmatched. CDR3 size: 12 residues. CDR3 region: CASLTGSGEAFF. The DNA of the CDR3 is TGTGCCAGCCTGACAGGGAGTGGTGAAGCTTTCTTT.

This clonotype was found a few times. CDR3 protein: CASSVWGYTEAFF. The CDR3 DNA reads TGTGCCAGCAGCGTATGGGGGTACACTGAAGCTTTCTTT. This chain joins TRBV9 and TRBJ1-1, with a tentative D call TRBD1 (5 bases). Germline lookup yields CDR1 SGDLS and CDR2 YYNGEE. This CDR3 has 13 residues. The germline V and J ends were trimmed by 1 base and 3 bases, with 7 bases remaining between them.

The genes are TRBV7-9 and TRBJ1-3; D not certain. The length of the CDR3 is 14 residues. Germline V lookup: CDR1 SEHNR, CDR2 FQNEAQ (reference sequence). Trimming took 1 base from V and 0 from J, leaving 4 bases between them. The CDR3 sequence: CASSLVHSGNTIYF. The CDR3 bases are TGTGCCAGCAGCTTAGTTCACTCTGGAAACACCATATATTTT.

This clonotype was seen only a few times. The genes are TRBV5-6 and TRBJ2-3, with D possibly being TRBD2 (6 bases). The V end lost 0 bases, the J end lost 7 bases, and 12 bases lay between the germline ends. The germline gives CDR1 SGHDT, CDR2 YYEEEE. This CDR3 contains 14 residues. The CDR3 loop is CASSLVRGGNTQYF. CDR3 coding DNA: TGTGCCAGCAGCTTGGTTCGTGGGGGGAATACGCAGTATTTT.